Following are 11 T cell receptor beta chains from one sample sequenced in a study of T-cell reconstitution after alpha-beta-depleted transplantation in children. Using unique molecular identifiers, the investigators prepared the TCRbeta library. In TCRdb, the PCR reads were re-called with MiXCR into one record per CDR3 protein. The sample includes 40,000 to 55,000 distinct CDR3 sequences, around 9.2% seen only once; the top ten take approximately 27%. The sample in question was PBMCs, mostly from graft donor cells, obtained 60 days after TCRalphabeta/CD19-depleted stem cell transplant. The receptors come from a male patient aged 2 to 9 who had a stem cell transplant for chronic granulomatous disease, so the T cells may come from the graft donor.

This clonotype has ten or more counts. The V call is TRBV11-2, the J call TRBJ2-1; 9 nucleotides align to TRBD1. The CDR3 has 19 residues. CDR1 is SGHAT and CDR2 is FQNNGV in the germline V gene. V lost 0 bases, J lost 5 bases, and 14 bases stayed unmatched. CDR3 in DNA: TGTGCCAGCAGCTTAGATCTTTGGGACAGGGTGAGGTCAGACAATGAGCAGTTCTTC. The encoded protein is CASSLDLWDRVRSDNEQFF.

This chain uses TRBV20-1 with TRBJ2-5, with TRBD2 matching 8 bases. The V segment lost 6 bases and the J segment 3 bases; nucleotides outside the gene matches: 9. The CDR3 contains 14 residues. Germline-derived CDR1 and CDR2 are DFQATT and SNEGSKA (reference sequence). The CDR3 sequence: CSALAGGREETQYF. Written as DNA, the CDR3 is TGCAGTGCCCTTGCGGGGGGCAGGGAAGAGACCCAGTACTTC.

This clonotype appeared a few times. The chain carries TRBV30 and TRBJ2-1; D remains ambiguous. The V gene lost 1 base and the J gene lost 6 bases, with 13 bases spanning the gap. CDR1 and CDR2 from the germline V gene are GTSNPN and SVGIG (reference sequence). The CDR3 has 14 residues. The CDR3 loop reads CAWSGLRWSNEQFF. The CDR3 DNA reads TGTGCCTGGAGTGGGCTCCGGTGGAGCAATGAGCAGTTCTTC.

This clonotype was observed at least ten times. The CDR3 DNA follows: TGTGCCTGGAGTCACGGGGTCTCTGGAAACACCATATATTTT. This encodes CAWSHGVSGNTIYF. V usage is TRBV30 and J usage is TRBJ1-3; D is ambiguous. The CDR3 spans 14 residues. With 2 bases removed from V and 0 bases from J, the gap between germline ends came to 8 bases. The germline V gene encodes CDR1 GTSNPN and CDR2 SVGIG (reference sequence). The full variable domain, in which reference TRBV30 and TRBJ1-3 provide the parts outside the CDR3, is SQTIHQWPATLVQPVGSPLSLECTVEGTSNPNLYWYRQAAGRGLQLLFYSVGIGQISSEVPQNLSASRPQDRQFILSSKKLLLSDSGFYLCAWSHGVSGNTIYFGEGSWLTVV.

The chain uses TRBV9 and TRBJ2-3; 9 bases align to TRBD2. The J segment lost 1 base and the V segment lost 5 bases, leaving 8 bases of the junction unmatched. The CDR3 contains 16 residues. Germline-derived CDR1 and CDR2 are SGDLS and YYNGEE. CDR3 bases: TGTGCCAGCAGTCGACCGACTAGCGGTGGCACAGATACGCAGTATTTT. Its protein is CASSRPTSGGTDTQYF.

This clonotype has at least ten counts. The CDR3 nucleotides are TGCGCCAGCAGCTTAATTCAGGGGAAGAGGTCGAGCAATCAGCCCCAGCATTTT. As protein: CASSLIQGKRSSNQPQHF. The chain is built from TRBV5-1 and TRBJ1-5, with D maybe TRBD1 (6 bases). Trimming removed 2 bases from V and 1 base from J, with 19 bases in between. Germline assignment: CDR1 SGHRS and CDR2 YFSETQ. The CDR3 consists of 18 residues.

The chain has TRBV20-1 and TRBJ1-3, with D unresolved. This CDR3 contains 16 residues. The germline V gene has CDR1 DFQATT and CDR2 SNEGSKA (reference sequence). The CDR3: CSASAGPTISGNTIYF. The CDR3 nucleotides are TGCAGCGCCTCGGCTGGGCCGACGATCTCTGGAAACACCATATATTTT.

The rearrangement joins TRBV7-2 to TRBJ1-5; D unclear. The CDR3 runs 13 residues. Germline V gives CDR1 SGHTA, CDR2 FQGNSA. The V end lost 4 bases, the J end lost 0 bases, and 4 bases lay between the germline ends. The CDR3 loop reads CASSSFSNQPQHF. The CDR3 DNA reads as TGTGCCAGCAGCTCGTTTAGCAATCAGCCCCAGCATTTT.

This clonotype was observed a handful of times. The chain carries TRBV25-1 and TRBJ2-6; D is undetermined. V dropped 5 bases and J dropped 3 bases, with 14 bases sitting between them. The V gene's germline CDR1 is MGHDK and CDR2 SYGVNS. There are 16 residues in the CDR3. The chain's CDR3 is CASSRVGGNGANVLTF. The CDR3 DNA follows: TGTGCCAGCAGTAGAGTTGGTGGGAATGGGGCCAACGTCCTGACTTTC.

This clonotype was seen repeatedly, ten times or more. The rearrangement uses TRBV21-1 and TRBJ1-6. TRBV21-1 is labeled a pseudogene. This CDR3 is built from 15 residues. The CDR3 DNA sequence: TGTGCCAGCAGCGAAAGACAGAGCAATAATTCACCCCTCCACTTT. Translated, it gives CASSERQSNNSPLHF.

This clonotype has ten or more counts. The chain has TRBV5-1 and TRBJ2-7, with 8 nucleotides matching TRBD1. The CDR3 runs 15 residues. J lost 7 bases, V lost 3 bases, and 12 bases had no gene match. Germline-derived CDR1 and CDR2 are SGHRS and YFSETQ. The DNA for the CDR3 is TGCGCCAGCAGCTCCCTCCGGACAGGGAAGGGGGAGCAGTACTTC. It encodes CASSSLRTGKGEQYF.